The T cell receptor (beta chain) described here comes from a study of T cell responses to AZD1222 COVID-19 vaccine. Using immunoSEQ multiplex PCR, the repertoire was profiled, and TCRdb retains in-frame clones only, with some absent. In the table there are some 120,000 clones, roughly nine tenths of which are singletons. Study observations and caveats: Targeting of unmutated variant regions was reportedly seen in nearly half of spike-specific TCRs. A mostly white British donor set with more females was recruited, and clonal diversity was possibly underestimated. Breadth and depth of Spike-specific TCRs rose after two AZD1222 doses.

Germline CDR1 and CDR2: LGHDT and YNNKEL (reference sequence). The CDR3 is 15 amino acids. The V gene end was trimmed by 4 bases and the J gene end by 10 bases; junction bases not matched to a gene: 9. To note about this clone: Antigen unknown.

Sequencing used peripheral blood, obtained on day 0 of AZD1222 vaccination. The sequence was obtained from an adult in good health. The chain is built from TRBV3-1 (or the pseudogene TRBV3-2) and TRBJ1-6; 8 nucleotides line up with TRBD1. The DNA of the CDR3 is TGTGCCAGCAGCCCAAGCACAGGGGGAGACTCACCCCTCCACTTT. Translated: CASSPSTGGDSPLHF.